Described below is a single T cell receptor (beta chain) sequence and its context. Antigen: not known. Method: immunoSEQ multiplex PCR; TCRdb's copy keeps in-frame clones and lacks some. The table includes around 690,000 clones, less than 95% detected once. Deletions cut 5 bases from V and 1 base from J, with 11 bases between. Germline CDR1 and CDR2: MDHEN and SYDVKM. This CDR3 region has 14 residues. The data derive from a study of shared clonotypes between healthy human individuals. The overall study: Sampling drew on donors who were a couple of women and three men aged 18 to 49. Per-donor plates numbered three CD4 naive, three CD4 memory, two CD8 naive and one CD8 memory.

Study conclusions and caveats: The study found lower generation probabilities in non-shared clonotypes than in those shared by all four donors. The study sampled only blood, and tissue repertoires likely differ.

Sequenced: memory CD8+ T cells from PBMCs. Stated subset: CD45RO+ cells pooled with CCR7-negative TemRA cells. This TCR was sampled from a young man in good health. Some clones in this sample may be carry-over from other donors' samples. The rearrangement joins TRBV28 to TRBJ1-1, with TRBD1 as a possible D gene (6 bases). CDR3 amino acids: CASSAGQPNTEAFF. The DNA for the CDR3 is TGTGCCAGCAGTGCCGGACAGCCGAACACTGAAGCTTTCTTT.